The present T cell receptor beta chain was sequenced within a study of blood T cell repertoires in COVID-19. Study-wide background: Spain, Italy and the United States supplied samples that represented acute and convalescent COVID-19. T cells, B-cell-depleted T cells, or PBMCs provided the cDNA or gDNA that served as material.

With 3 bases removed from V and 1 base from J, the gap between germline ends came to 14 bases. CDR3 length: 16 amino acids. Germline loops: CDR1 SEHNR, CDR2 FQNEAQ (reference sequence). In the original analysis: The authors estimated nucleated cell counts from reference gene primer amplification. Clones were sequenced by immunoSEQ multiplex PCR, and TCRdb holds only the in-frame ones, with some missing. The DNA was the basis for D and trimming; V, J and clone size are from that table. The repertoire has 260,000 or so clones, around 90% of them found once; the top ten carry 9% to 9.5%. V gene TRBV7-9 combines with J gene TRBJ2-3, with a tentative D call TRBD2 (5 bases). This clonotype was sampled from a man aged 18 to 35 with active or convalescent COVID-19. Sequenced: peripheral blood. The CDR3 DNA follows: TGTGCCAGCAGCTTGCAGCGTGTACTAGGCACAGATACGCAGTATTTT. Protein product: CASSLQRVLGTDTQYF.